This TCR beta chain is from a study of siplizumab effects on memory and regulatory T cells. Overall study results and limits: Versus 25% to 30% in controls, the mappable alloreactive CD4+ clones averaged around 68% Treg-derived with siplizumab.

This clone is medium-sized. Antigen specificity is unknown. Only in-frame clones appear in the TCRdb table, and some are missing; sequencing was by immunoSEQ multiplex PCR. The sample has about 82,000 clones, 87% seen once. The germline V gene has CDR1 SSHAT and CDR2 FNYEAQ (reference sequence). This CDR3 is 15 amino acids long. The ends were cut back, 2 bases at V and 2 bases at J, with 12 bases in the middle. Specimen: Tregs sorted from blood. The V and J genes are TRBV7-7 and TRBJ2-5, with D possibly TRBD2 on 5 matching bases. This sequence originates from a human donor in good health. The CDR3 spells CASSLSLRGQETQYF. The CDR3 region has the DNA TGTGCCAGCAGCTTATCTCTTCGCGGGCAAGAGACCCAGTACTTC.